This passage covers 8 T cell receptor beta chains from one sample sequenced in a study of T cells in Graves' hyperthyroidism and ophthalmopathy. What was amplified from RNA transcripts were TCR beta CDR3 regions. During a first-round RT-PCR of the TCR CDR3, the HTBI primer set was used. TCRdb re-called the multiplex PCR reads through MiXCR, storing one row per CDR3 protein. This table holds over 350,000 distinct CDR3 sequences, 14% to 15% found once. The material sequenced was blood. These receptors all stem from a man younger than 30 with Graves' ophthalmopathy.

This clonotype was detected many times. The rearrangement uses TRBV20-1 and TRBJ2-1, with D perhaps being TRBD1 or TRBD2 (5 bases each). The CDR3 runs 16 residues. CDR1 and CDR2 from the germline V gene are DFQATT and SNEGSKA (reference sequence). Trimming stripped 5 bases from V and 0 bases from J, with 17 bases between. The CDR3 loop reads CSAHNPRDASYNEQFF. In DNA form, the CDR3 reads TGCAGTGCTCACAATCCTCGGGACGCCTCCTACAATGAGCAGTTCTTC.

The genes are TRBV7-6 and TRBJ1-4; 8 bases fit TRBD1. The germline gives CDR1 SGHVS, CDR2 FNYEAQ. The CDR3 is 16 residues long. V lost 0 bases to trimming and J lost 0 bases; unmatched junction nucleotides: 0. The CDR3 is CASSLADRATNEKLFF. The CDR3, as DNA: TGTGCCAGCAGCTTAGCGGACAGGGCAACTAATGAAAAACTGTTTTTT.

This clonotype occurred a few times. The J gene is TRBJ1-4, the V gene TRBV27; D remains unclear. This CDR3 comprises 16 residues. The germline V gene has CDR1 MNHEY and CDR2 SMNVEV (reference sequence). V lost 6 bases and J 0 bases, leaving 14 bases between the germline ends. The DNA of the CDR3 is TGTGCCAGCAGCATTACCGCAGCGGCAACTAATGAAAAACTGTTTTTT. Translating it yields CASSITAAATNEKLFF.

This clonotype was found many times. The J gene is TRBJ2-1, the V gene TRBV7-2; D tentatively fits TRBD1 or TRBD2 (5 bases each). Deletions cut 0 bases from V and 10 bases from J, with 16 bases between. Germline V gives CDR1 SGHTA, CDR2 FQGNSA. This CDR3 region has 15 residues. CDR3 in amino acids: CASSLAGPLLFEQFF. CDR3 DNA sequence: TGTGCCAGCAGCTTAGCGGGACCACTCCTATTCGAGCAGTTCTTC.

This clonotype has ten or more counts. The chain recombines TRBV5-6 with TRBJ2-2, with a weak D call TRBD2 (6 bases). CDR3 size: 16 residues. With 5 bases removed from V and 2 bases from J, the gap between germline ends came to 16 bases. Germline CDR1 reads SGHDT; CDR2 reads YYEEEE. The CDR3 reads CASRQMGLLNTGELFF. The CDR3 DNA follows: TGTGCCAGCAGGCAGATGGGACTCCTAAACACCGGGGAGCTGTTTTTT.

This clonotype was detected ten times or more. The chain has TRBV7-2 and TRBJ2-2, with 7 bases aligning to TRBD2. The CDR3 contains 15 residues. Germline V gene sequence: CDR1 SGHTA, CDR2 FQGNSA. The trim removed 0 bases at V and 3 bases at J, leaving 1 base unmatched. DNA of the CDR3: TGTGCCAGCAGCTTAGCAGCGGGGTACACCGGGGAGCTGTTTTTT. This translates into CASSLAAGYTGELFF.

This clonotype was seen a few times. V usage is TRBV12-3 or TRBV12-4 and J usage is TRBJ2-1, with 7 bases fitting TRBD1. Trimming removed 2 bases from V and 10 bases from J; junction bases left unmatched: 14. The length of the CDR3 is 16 residues. CDR3 nucleotide sequence: TGTGCCAGCAGTTTACCCCTTTCCAGGGGGTTTAGGGAGCAGTTCTTC. Translation: CASSLPLSRGFREQFF.

Ten or more counts support this clonotype. This rearrangement joins TRBV4-1 to TRBJ1-5; TRBD1 aligns across 7 bases. The V segment lost 5 bases and the J segment 2 bases; nucleotides outside the gene matches: 6. The length of the CDR3 is 15 residues. CDR1 MGHRA and CDR2 YSYEKL come from the germline V gene. CDR3: CASSKGAGGNQPQHF. Here the CDR3 DNA reads TGCGCCAGCAGCAAGGGGGCGGGTGGCAATCAGCCCCAGCATTTT.